The present T cell receptor (beta chain) was sequenced within a study of control samples from healthy donors and cancer patients. The CDR3 covers 14 residues. V gave up 2 bases and J gave up 7 bases, with 9 bases separating them. Germline V lookup: CDR1 LNHDA, CDR2 SQIVND (reference sequence). This table comes from immunoSEQ multiplex PCR, and its TCRdb copy is limited to in-frame clones, with some not included. The sample has some 150,000 clones; roughly 94% are singletons. The receptor's source is a man aged 55 to 70 with colorectal cancer. This chain connects TRBV19 to TRBJ1-6, with a possible D match to TRBD1 (6 bases). Material for sequencing was PBMCs. DNA of the CDR3: TGTGCCAGTAGTATACCGCAGGGGAATTCACCCCTCCACTTT. Translation: CASSIPQGNSPLHF.